This T cell receptor beta chain was identified in a study of T cells in Graves' hyperthyroidism and ophthalmopathy. Study outcomes and limitations: Classification by a 13 V-J model distinguished ophthalmopathy from stable hyperthyroidism. Most clonotypes that expanded in the thyroid above 0.001 also showed up in blood.

Graves' hyperthyroidism was deemed stable absent ophthalmopathy progression within 18 months. Disease duration under 2 months; hyperthyroidism patients were aged 18 to 65. This clonotype was counted ten times or more. What it recognizes is unknown. The CDR3 regions of TCR beta were amplified from RNA transcripts. During a first-round RT-PCR of the TCR CDR3, the HTBI primer set was used. Each CDR3 protein is one row after TCRdb ran MiXCR on the multiplex PCR reads. This table has roughly 700,000 distinct CDR3 sequences, about 14% appearing once. CDR3 size: 15 residues. Trimming left V 0 bases short and J 0 bases short, with 7 bases between. Germline CDR1 SGDLS, CDR2 YYNGEE.

The receptor was derived from a woman younger than 35 with Graves' hyperthyroidism. The sample comprised blood. The V and J genes are TRBV9 and TRBJ1-3; D ambiguous. Here the CDR3 reads CASSVVDNSGNTIYF. The DNA for the CDR3 is TGTGCCAGCAGCGTAGTAGATAACTCTGGAAACACCATATATTTT.